The rows below give T cell receptor beta chains drawn from one sample of a study of blood T cell repertoires in COVID-19. The repertoire was sequenced with immunoSEQ multiplex PCR; TCRdb's copy has only in-frame clones and lacks some. The sample comprises 45,000 to 70,000 clones, approximately 89% of which are singletons, and roughly an eighth rests with the top ten. The specimen sequenced was peripheral blood. Source of these receptors: a woman aged 60-75 years with active COVID-19. The CDR3 runs from the conserved cysteine through the conserved F or W.

TRBV6-1 | CATLKTGNTEAFF
TRBV9 | CASSFLATPTEAFF
TRBV14 | CASSLLGSETQYF
TRBV9 | CASSVDPAGGSYEQYF
TRBV18 | CASSPSGTGIGYTF
TRBV2 | CASGKGTSGGVEQFF
TRBV28 | CASSLYAGRTDTQYF
TRBV6-5 | CASNSGMNTEAFF
TRBV2 | CASREASETQYF
TRBV5-1 | CASSLSRLAAPLSYEQYF
TRBV6-5 | CASSRGQGPSGYTF
TRBV7-6 | CASSLDPLLGSSNQPQHF
TRBV5-4 | CASSLGSRNEQFF
TRBV6-5 | CASSYSEGMAGNTIYF
TRBV5-1 | CASSLGRAGMDGYTF
TRBV10-1 | CASSESVGFGELFF
TRBV6-5 | CASRLQGSSQPQHF
TRBV29-1 | CSVEEGVGQGPYEQYF
TRBV6-5 | CASSYGYGTSIGEQYF
TRBV12-3/TRBV12-4 | CASSFESSYEQYF
TRBV10-3 | CAISPGQGADTQYF
TRBV18 | CASSSGGGGSPLHF
TRBV5-1 | CASRGGERTDTQYF
TRBV11-1 | CASSLWGGTEAFF
TRBV5-1 | CASSLGGSGSEAFF
TRBV5-1 | CASRTGTRVEGTESGNTIYF
TRBV4-2 | CASSPSDRIYGYTF
TRBV20-1 | CSASGLRAQYF
TRBV4-1 | CASSQVTSGAYTQETQYF
TRBV7-7 | CASSPDRVGELFF
TRBV5-1 | CASSPGTGGSYEQYF
TRBV4-1 | CASSQDPGRANYGYTF
TRBV13 | CASSLKGQGRHEQYF
TRBV9 | CASSVRQGGTDEKLFF
TRBV7-8 | CASSQDRISNQPQHF
TRBV4-2 | CASSQGGQGRGEQYF
TRBV3-1/TRBV3-2 | CASSHGTARAEAFF
TRBV19 | CASRAGLYLNTIYF
TRBV20-1 | CSASSGLARSEQFF
TRBV7-2 | CASRGQGDTGELFF
TRBV7-9 | CASSPSTPLGYEQYF
TRBV6-5 | CASSLDRVRGYTF
TRBV7-6 | CASSLVPLAGGLNYEQYF
TRBV7-2 | CASSLQVSAGGTDTQYF
TRBV7-9 | CASRGQGAEKLFF
TRBV6-5 | CASSYSKQSPYEQYF
TRBV20-1 | CSARADYEQYF
TRBV4-2 | CASSQLTGGNTGELFF
TRBV2 | CASSNPQGYYGYTF
TRBV19 | CASAREENSYGYTF
TRBV7-2 | CASSFQVTFDQPQHF
TRBV7-7 | CASSLGQTQETQYF
TRBV6-1 | CASSEGLANTGELFF
TRBV5-1 | CASSPAGRTEAFF
TRBV30 | CAWSGLREKLFF
TRBV6-1 | CASSALRGGEANYGYTF
TRBV11-3 | CASSSGAGDGELFF